This T cell receptor beta chain was recovered during a study of response to subunit inactivated influenza vaccine. Study-level results: After each seasonal influenza vaccination, few new T cells are recruited, the authors suggested.

TCRdb re-analysed the RT-PCR reads in MiXCR, keeping a single row per CDR3 protein. Counted here are 150,000 or so distinct CDR3 sequences, roughly 10% occurring once; the ten biggest clones make up around an eighth. As concerns this clonotype: Antigen unknown.

Per germline, CDR1 DFQATT and CDR2 SNEGSKA (reference sequence). Trimming stripped 5 bases from V and 2 bases from J, with 12 bases between. The CDR3 runs to 13 residues. V is TRBV20-1 and J is TRBJ1-2, with D perhaps TRBD1 (5 bases). The sequenced sample was non-naive T cells sorted from PBMCs, obtained about 40 days after vaccination. The sequence came from a man in his fifties or sixties who received an inactivated influenza vaccine. CDR3 sequence reads: CSAQAGTNYGYTF. The DNA for the CDR3 is TGCAGTGCTCAGGCAGGGACCAACTATGGCTACACCTTC.